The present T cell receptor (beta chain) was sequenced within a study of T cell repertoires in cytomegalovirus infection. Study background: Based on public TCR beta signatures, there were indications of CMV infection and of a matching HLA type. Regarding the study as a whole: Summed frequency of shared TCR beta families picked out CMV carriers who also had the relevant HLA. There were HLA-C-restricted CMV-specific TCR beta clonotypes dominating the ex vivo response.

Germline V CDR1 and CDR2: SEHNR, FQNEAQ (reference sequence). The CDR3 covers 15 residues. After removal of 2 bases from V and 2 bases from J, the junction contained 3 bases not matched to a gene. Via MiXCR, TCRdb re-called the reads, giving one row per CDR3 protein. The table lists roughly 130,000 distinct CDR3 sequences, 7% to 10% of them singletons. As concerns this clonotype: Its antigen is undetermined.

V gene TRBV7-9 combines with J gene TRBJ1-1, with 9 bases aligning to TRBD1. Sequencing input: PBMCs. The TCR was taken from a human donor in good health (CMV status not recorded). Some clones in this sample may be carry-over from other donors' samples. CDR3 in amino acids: CASSLKGQGNTEAFF. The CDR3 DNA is TGTGCCAGCAGCTTAAAGGGACAGGGTAACACTGAAGCTTTCTTT.